The entry that follows covers one T cell receptor (beta chain) sequence. Its cognate antigen is unknown. The data were taken from a study of T cell responses to AZD1222 COVID-19 vaccine. Study-level results: A mostly white British donor set with more females was recruited, and clonal diversity was possibly underestimated.

The method was immunoSEQ multiplex PCR; TCRdb's version includes in-frame clones alone and lacks a portion of them. Of about 150,000 clones listed, around 90% were seen once; the top ten hold 2.6%. The germline V gene encodes CDR1 MNHEY and CDR2 SVGAGI. CDR3 length: 15 amino acids. The germline V and J ends were trimmed by 5 bases and 8 bases, with 18 bases remaining between them. Sequenced here: peripheral blood, sampled on day 0 of AZD1222 vaccination. The source is an adult in good health. The chain recombines TRBV6-5 with TRBJ1-4; D not resolved. The DNA for the CDR3 is TGTGCCAGCAGTCCCGGTTGGGGTCTGCAGGAAAAACTGTTTTTT. Protein sequence: CASSPGWGLQEKLFF.